Detailed here is one T cell receptor (beta chain). The antigen is undetermined. The data were taken from a study of cytomegalovirus exposure and HLA in healthy donors. At the level of the study: An early data release held 80 million or so unique TCRs from HLA-typed donors. In terms of ancestry, the Caucasian-associated cluster contained more than 65% of the approximately 380 genotyped donors. Broader study findings: TCR beta chain V- and J-gene trimming was linked, in a later analysis, to a missense variant in DCLRE1C.

The PCR used 60 Vbeta and 13 Jbeta primers. The repertoire was sequenced with immunoSEQ multiplex PCR; TCRdb's copy has only in-frame clones and lacks some. The sample includes approximately 170,000 clones, around 78% of them seen just once. The germline CDR1 and CDR2 sequences are SEHNR and FQNEAQ (reference sequence). There are 16 residues in the CDR3. Trimming left V 0 bases short and J 2 bases short, with 11 bases between. The material sequenced was PBMCs. V gene TRBV7-9 combines with J gene TRBJ2-1, with a tentative D call TRBD2 (6 bases). The source of this sequence is a middle-aged man in good health and CMV-seronegative. The DNA of the CDR3 is TGTGCCAGCAGCTTAGCTTCGGGCGGGGCCTACAATGAGCAGTTCTTC. Its protein product is CASSLASGGAYNEQFF.